This entry concerns a single TCR beta chain. Its antigen remains unknown. This specimen belongs to a study of T cell responses to AZD1222 COVID-19 vaccine. The protocol was immunoSEQ multiplex PCR, while the TCRdb copy is restricted to in-frame clones and leaves out a portion. The data hold around 130,000 clones, with 88% observed a single time. Overall study results and limits: White British donors predominated, females outnumbered males, and clonal diversity was possibly underestimated. Dominant at 160-218 and 743-854, vaccine-associated CD4 TCRs also spanned spike.

The CDR3 has 13 amino acids. V shed 7 bases and J shed 2 bases, with 8 bases lying between them. Looked up from germline, CDR1 is LGHNT and CDR2 is FRNRAP. The starting material was peripheral blood, obtained on day 0 of AZD1222 vaccination. The rearrangement joins TRBV12-5 to TRBJ2-2, with D hard to call. The clonotype was recovered from an adult in good health. CDR3 sequence: CASAPINTGELFF. The CDR3, as DNA: TGTGCTAGTGCCCCGATTAACACCGGGGAGCTGTTTTTT.